Below, 11 T cell receptor beta chains from the same sample are listed, as sequenced in a study of T-cell reconstitution after alpha-beta-depleted transplantation in children. A TCRbeta library incorporating unique molecular identifiers was prepared. TCRdb passed the PCR reads through MiXCR, listing each CDR3 protein once. The profile shows approximately 85,000 distinct CDR3 sequences, around a sixth of them singletons. The input for sequencing was PBMCs, mostly from graft donor cells, taken 180 days after TCRalphabeta/CD19-depleted stem cell transplant. The source of these receptors is a male patient under 10 years old who had a stem cell transplant for acute lymphoblastic leukemia, so the T cells may come from the graft donor.

This clonotype came up a few times. The chain is built from TRBV6-5 and TRBJ2-1; 10 nucleotides agree with TRBD1. After removal of 4 bases from V and 7 bases from J, the junction contained 10 bases not matched to a gene. This CDR3 spans 16 amino acids. Germline loops: CDR1 MNHEY, CDR2 SVGAGI. Here the CDR3 reads CASSSTVGQGINEQFF. The DNA for the CDR3 is TGTGCCAGCAGTTCCACGGTGGGACAGGGGATTAATGAGCAGTTCTTC.

This sequence joins TRBV27 and TRBJ2-1, with 11 nucleotides matching TRBD1. In germline, CDR1 is MNHEY, CDR2 SMNVEV (reference sequence). This CDR3 has 15 amino acids. After removal of 11 bases from V and 6 bases from J, the junction contained 12 bases not matched to a gene. The CDR3 spells CASYTGTGGANEQFF. The CDR3 coding sequence is TGTGCCTCGTACACCGGGACAGGGGGTGCCAATGAGCAGTTCTTC.

This clonotype was found a few times. The chain carries TRBV15 and TRBJ2-2; 7 nucleotides line up with TRBD2. Unmatched junction bases numbered 6, after V lost 0 bases and J lost 2 bases. The germline CDR1 and CDR2 sequences are LNHNV and YYDKDF (reference sequence). The CDR3 covers 17 residues. CDR3 residues: CATSRDFGGGNTGELFF. The CDR3 nucleotides read TGTGCCACCAGCAGAGATTTTGGGGGGGGTAACACCGGGGAGCTGTTTTTT.

This chain links TRBV3-1 with TRBJ1-6, with TRBD1 matching 7 bases. The trim removed 5 bases at V and 7 bases at J, leaving 8 bases unmatched. The CDR3 consists of 15 residues. CDR1 is LGHDT and CDR2 is YNNKEL in the germline V gene (reference sequence). CDR3 in amino acids: CASSFQGGYNSPLHF. The CDR3 nucleotides read TGTGCCAGCAGCTTTCAGGGGGGTTACAATTCACCCCTCCACTTT.

In regard to this clonotype: This may be a read error: a much more frequent sequence differs by one nucleotide. This rearrangement joins TRBV12-3 or TRBV12-4 to TRBJ2-7; D is uncertain. The CDR3 loop spans 11 amino acids. The CDR3 region has the DNA TGTGCCAGCGGTTTCTCCTACGAGCAGTACTTC. Protein sequence: CASGFSYEQYF.

The chain links TRBV18 to TRBJ1-3, with unresolved D. V lost 3 bases, J lost 2 bases, and 8 bases lay in between. Looked up from germline, CDR1 is KGHSH and CDR2 is LQKENI. This CDR3 comprises 14 residues. CDR3 sequence reads: CASSPSNAGNTIYF. For the CDR3, the DNA is TGTGCCAGCTCACCGTCGAACGCTGGAAACACCATATATTTT.

J is TRBJ2-7 and V is TRBV6-2 or TRBV6-3, with 7 bases that match TRBD1. The CDR3 has 13 residues. J lost 2 bases, V lost 5 bases, and 3 bases had no gene match. The germline V gene has CDR1 MNHEY and CDR2 SVGEGT. The CDR3 bases are TGTGCCAGCAGTAGGGGGACAGCCTACGAGCAGTACTTC. Translation gives CASSRGTAYEQYF.

In the case of this clonotype: At one end, the junction sequence differs from germline, possibly due to a read error. V gene TRBV7-2 combines with J gene TRBJ2-1; TRBD2 matches at 8 bases. CDR3 length equals 15 residues. Looked up from germline, CDR1 is SGHTA and CDR2 is FQGNSA. Here the CDR3 reads CASILGIAGYNEQFF. In DNA, the CDR3 is TGTGCCAGCATCTTAGGGATAGCGGGGTACAATGAGCAGTTCTTC.

The chain links TRBV7-2 to TRBJ1-2, with 8 bases identical to TRBD1. The CDR3 runs to 14 residues. With 5 bases clipped from V and 7 bases from J, the junction kept 9 bases outside the gene matches. Per germline, CDR1 SGHTA and CDR2 FQGNSA. In DNA, the CDR3 is TGTGCCAGCAGCCTACTAACAGGGGGACCTGGCTACACCTTC. This sequence encodes CASSLLTGGPGYTF. Supplemented by reference TRBV7-2 and TRBJ1-2, the full variable domain reads GAGVSQSPSNKVTEKGKDVELRCDPISGHTALYWYRQSLGQGLEFLIYFQGNSAPDKSGLPSDRFSAERTGGSVSTLTIQRTQQEDSAVYLCASSLLTGGPGYTFGSGTRLTVV.

J is TRBJ2-7 and V is TRBV7-8; maybe TRBD1 (6 bases). Trimming removed 2 bases at V and 5 bases at J, with 19 bases between. The CDR3 is made up of 16 amino acids. The V gene's germline CDR1 is SGHVS and CDR2 FQNEAQ. CDR3: CASSLHQGQRGNEQYF. In nucleotides, the CDR3 is TGTGCCAGCAGCTTACACCAGGGACAAAGAGGTAACGAGCAGTACTTC.

In its sample, this clonotype was seen many times. This sequence joins TRBV6-2 or TRBV6-3 and TRBJ1-5; no firm D call. Trimming removed 7 bases at V and 4 bases at J, with 11 bases between. Germline CDR1 reads MNHEY; CDR2 reads SVGEGT. The CDR3 has 13 amino acids. CDR3 DNA sequence: TGTGCCAGCACCCTTACGGGGAATCAGCCCCAGCATTTT. It is translated as CASTLTGNQPQHF.